This entry features one T cell receptor (beta chain) sequence. Method: immunoSEQ multiplex PCR; TCRdb's copy keeps in-frame clones and lacks some. The sample holds 84,000 or so clones, 78% seen once. Trimming stripped 1 base from V and 0 bases from J, with 12 bases between. CDR1 SGHTA and CDR2 FQGNSA come from the germline V gene. This CDR3 has 16 residues. The entry originates in a study of blood T cell repertoires in COVID-19. Turning to the study itself: The analysed material was cDNA or gDNA that came from T cells, B-cell-depleted T cells, or PBMCs.

Material for sequencing was peripheral blood. This clonotype was obtained from a man aged 65-85 years with COVID-19, enrolled during active disease. The chain carries TRBV7-2 and TRBJ1-1, with D unclear. Here the CDR3 DNA reads TGTGCCAGCAGCTTAGAAGGTGGGAGCTTGAACACTGAAGCTTTCTTT. It specifies CASSLEGGSLNTEAFF. The full variable domain, its missing parts supplied by reference TRBV7-2 and TRBJ1-1, is GAGVSQSPSNKVTEKGKDVELRCDPISGHTALYWYRQSLGQGLEFLIYFQGNSAPDKSGLPSDRFSAERTGGSVSTLTIQRTQQEDSAVYLCASSLEGGSLNTEAFFGQGTRLTVV.